The text below deals with one T cell receptor (beta chain). This entry comes from a study of T cells in Graves' hyperthyroidism and ophthalmopathy. Researchers took RNA transcripts and amplified the TCR beta CDR3 regions from them. The TCR CDR3 was amplified in a first-round RT-PCR using the HTBI primer set. TCRdb re-called the multiplex PCR reads with MiXCR, one entry per CDR3 protein. The sample holds about 380,000 distinct CDR3 sequences, less than 20% seen once. Germline CDR1 is PRHDT and CDR2 is FYEKMQ (reference sequence). CDR3 size: 18 residues. V was pared by 4 bases and J by 0 bases, with 11 bases of the junction left unmatched.

The TCR comes from a man younger than 35 with Graves' ophthalmopathy. Source material: blood. The rearrangement links TRBV13 to TRBJ2-2; 7 positions match TRBD2. CDR3 loop: CASSSPLYAGANTGELFF. Here the CDR3 DNA reads TGTGCCAGCAGCTCCCCACTCTACGCGGGGGCGAACACCGGGGAGCTGTTTTTT. Supplemented by reference TRBV13 and TRBJ2-2, the full variable domain reads AAGVIQSPRHLIKEKRETATLKCYPIPRHDTVYWYQQGPGQDPQFLISFYEKMQSDKGSIPDRFSAQQFSDYHSELNMSSLELGDSALYFCASSSPLYAGANTGELFFGEGSRLTVL.